This T cell receptor (beta chain) appears in the sequencing data of a study of T cell responses to AZD1222 COVID-19 vaccine (dated by TCRdb to about 2021). General notes on the study: Because spike-specific TCR depth and breadth did not differ between the two schedules, AZD1222 recipients who got a second dose at roughly 4 weeks were pooled with those who got a second dose at roughly 12 weeks. A total of approximately 250 trial participants underwent TCR sequencing, of whom 200 to 220 had received two doses of AZD1222 and around 25 had received two doses of the MenACWY control vaccine. Trial participants were enrolled by age into 18-55, 56-69 and 70-plus year subgroups, with approximately 150, 30 and 60 TCR-sequenced participants respectively.

The CDR3 regions of human TCRbeta chains were analyzed by immunosequencing. The original methods were these. TCRs in the repertoires were matched against a reference library of SARS-CoV-2-specific TCRs that had been generated with the MIRA antigen-specificity platform. Breadth meant the fraction of unique TCRs that were SARS-CoV-2-associated, whereas depth meant the fraction of total T cells that were SARS-CoV-2-associated. Using the MIRA data, every spike-specific TCR was mapped to the spike region that the TCR reacted to and assigned to either a CD4 or a CD8 class. Log10-transformed breadth and depth values were compared by one-way ANOVA with Sidak's multiple comparisons tests. Entries here come from immuneACCESS through TCRdb and include only in-frame sequences with V and J called. Some clones fail to appear in such tables; in the studies checked, an unresolved V gene covers under half of the shortfall, and the cause of the remainder is unknown. D and trimming come from the DNA, and the V and J calls and clone size come from that table. The sample table lists approximately 180,000 clones, around 92% of them with a count of one. The top ten clonotypes cover less than 11% of the sample.

Study-wide conclusions, independent of this receptor: Participants were mostly white British, with more females than males. The authors suggested clonal diversity may have been underestimated. A significant rise in spike-specific TCR breadth and depth was observed after two AZD1222 doses relative to day 0 and relative to MenACWY recipients. The 56-69-year group was small, and its depth increase did not reach significance, likely because of low power. Epitopes outside the regions mutated in the B.1.351 and B.1.1.7 variants were reportedly recognized by nearly half of the unique spike-specific TCRs. Because no day 14 peak-response samples were available, the repertoires could be characterized only after the peak T cell response. Only a handful of AZD1222 recipients were SARS-CoV-2 seropositive at baseline, limiting conclusions about previously exposed vaccinees. The whole spike protein was spanned by vaccine-associated CD4 TCRs, and dominant responses were seen in regions 160-218 and 743-854.

Taken with the paper, the label for time point translates to: baseline before first vaccination. The vaccinee samples were drawn from two UK trials, COV001 and COV002, one of which was a single-blind randomized controlled phase 2/3 trial testing AZD1222 (ChAdOx1 nCoV-19) in healthy adults. For TCRbeta chain sequencing, PBMC samples were collected from trial participants at day 0 and at day 28 after the second dose. This clone was recorded a few times. What antigen it recognizes has not been identified. Base-call qualities are not available, and no considerably larger clone is one nucleotide away. The sequence was collected from an adult in good health. The sample here was peripheral blood, taken on day 0 of AZD1222 vaccination.

In nucleotides, the sequence is TGTGCCAGCAGTGAATATAAGGGAGGTGGCGAAAAACTGTTTTTT. Translated, this gives CASSEYKGGGEKLFF. The chain employs TRBV25-1 and TRBJ1-4; too little of a D gene remains to name it. Deletion took 0 bases off V and 8 bases off J, with a span of 13 bases between the germline ends. The CDR1 and CDR2 encoded by the germline V gene are MGHDK and SYGVNS. The CDR3 measures 15 amino acids from cysteine to phenylalanine. Just CDR3 DNA is preserved here, 45 bases in frame from base 1.